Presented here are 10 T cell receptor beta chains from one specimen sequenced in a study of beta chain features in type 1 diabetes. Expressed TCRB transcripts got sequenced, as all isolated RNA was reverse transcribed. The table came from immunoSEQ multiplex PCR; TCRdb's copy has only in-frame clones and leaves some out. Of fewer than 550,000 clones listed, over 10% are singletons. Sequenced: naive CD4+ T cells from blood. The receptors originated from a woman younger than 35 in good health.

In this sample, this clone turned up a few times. In DNA form, the CDR3 reads TGTGCCAGCAGCTCTAAGGGACTAGCGGGAGGATCCTACGAGCAGTACTTC. Translation: CASSSKGLAGGSYEQYF. The chain couples TRBV7-2 to TRBJ2-7, with TRBD2 matching 15 bases. Germline loops: CDR1 SGHTA, CDR2 FQGNSA. The CDR3 length is 17 residues. After removal of 4 bases from V and 1 base from J, the junction contained 5 bases not matched to a gene. Full variable domain (missing parts from reference TRBV7-2 and TRBJ2-7): GAGVSQSPSNKVTEKGKDVELRCDPISGHTALYWYRQSLGQGLEFLIYFQGNSAPDKSGLPSDRFSAERTGGSVSTLTIQRTQQEDSAVYLCASSSKGLAGGSYEQYFGPGTRLTVT.

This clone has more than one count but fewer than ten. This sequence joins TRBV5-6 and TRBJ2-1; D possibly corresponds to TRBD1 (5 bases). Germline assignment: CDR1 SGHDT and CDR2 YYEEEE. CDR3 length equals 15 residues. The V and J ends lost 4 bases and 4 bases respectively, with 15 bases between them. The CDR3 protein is CASSLGWPGYNEQFF. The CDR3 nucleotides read TGTGCCAGCAGCCTCGGATGGCCAGGGTACAATGAGCAGTTCTTC.

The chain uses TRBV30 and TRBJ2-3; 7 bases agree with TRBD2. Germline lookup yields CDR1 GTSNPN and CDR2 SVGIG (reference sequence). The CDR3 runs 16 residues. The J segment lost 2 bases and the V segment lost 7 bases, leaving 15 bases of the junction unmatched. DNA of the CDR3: TGTGCCTACCACTTTTGGGGCGGGAGTTCCACAGATACGCAGTATTTT. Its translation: CAYHFWGGSSTDTQYF.

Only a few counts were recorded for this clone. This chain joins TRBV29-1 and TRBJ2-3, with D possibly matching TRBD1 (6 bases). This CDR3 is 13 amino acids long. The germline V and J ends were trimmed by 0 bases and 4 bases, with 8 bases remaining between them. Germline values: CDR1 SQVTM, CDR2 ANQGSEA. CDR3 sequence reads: CSVEEGAADTQYF. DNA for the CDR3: TGCAGCGTTGAAGAGGGGGCCGCAGATACGCAGTATTTT.

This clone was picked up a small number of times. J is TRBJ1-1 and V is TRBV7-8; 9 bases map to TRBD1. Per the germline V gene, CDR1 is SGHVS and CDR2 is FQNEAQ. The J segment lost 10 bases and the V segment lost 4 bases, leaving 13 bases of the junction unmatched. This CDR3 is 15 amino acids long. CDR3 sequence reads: CASSSNIGQGSGAFF. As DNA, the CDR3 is TGTGCCAGCAGCTCCAACATCGGACAGGGGAGTGGAGCTTTCTTT.

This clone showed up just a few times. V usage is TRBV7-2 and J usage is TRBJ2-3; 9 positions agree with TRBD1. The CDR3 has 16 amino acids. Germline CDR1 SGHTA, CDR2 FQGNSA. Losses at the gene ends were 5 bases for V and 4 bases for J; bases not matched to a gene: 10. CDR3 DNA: TGTGCCAGCAGCCCCCAGGGACAGGGAGTTTCAGATACGCAGTATTTT. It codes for CASSPQGQGVSDTQYF.

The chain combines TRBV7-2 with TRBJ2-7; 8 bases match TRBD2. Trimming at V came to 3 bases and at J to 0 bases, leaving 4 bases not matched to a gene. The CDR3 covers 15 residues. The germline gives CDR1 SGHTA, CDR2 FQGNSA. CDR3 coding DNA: TGTGCCAGCAGCTTCAGCGGGACTAGCTCCTACGAGCAGTACTTC. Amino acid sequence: CASSFSGTSSYEQYF.

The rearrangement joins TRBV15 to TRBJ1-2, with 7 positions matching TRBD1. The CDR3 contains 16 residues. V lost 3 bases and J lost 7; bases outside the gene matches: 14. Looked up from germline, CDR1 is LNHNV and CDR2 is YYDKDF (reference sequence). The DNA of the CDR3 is TGTGCCACCAGCAGTGAACTCGGGACAGTCGAGGGTGGCTACACCTTC. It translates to CATSSELGTVEGGYTF.

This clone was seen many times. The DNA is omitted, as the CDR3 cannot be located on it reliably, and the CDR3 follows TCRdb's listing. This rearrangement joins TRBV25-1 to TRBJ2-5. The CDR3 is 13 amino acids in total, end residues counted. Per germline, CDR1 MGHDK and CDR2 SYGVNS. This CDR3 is CASSFGAGRTQYF.

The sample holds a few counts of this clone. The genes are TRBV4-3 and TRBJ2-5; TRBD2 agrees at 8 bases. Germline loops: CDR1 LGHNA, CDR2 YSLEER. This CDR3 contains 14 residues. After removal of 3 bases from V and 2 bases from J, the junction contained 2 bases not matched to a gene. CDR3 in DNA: TGCGCCAGCAGCCACACTAGCGGACAAGAGACCCAGTACTTC. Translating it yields CASSHTSGQETQYF.